The 19 T cell receptor beta chains reported below all come from one sample, sequenced in a study of blood T cell repertoires in COVID-19. Measured with immunoSEQ multiplex PCR; TCRdb has only the in-frame clones, and not every one. Among about 180,000 clones listed, about 89% were seen once. The sample consisted of peripheral blood. Receptors were obtained from a man in his forties or fifties with active or convalescent COVID-19.

The count of this clone is one. This sequence joins TRBV25-1 and TRBJ1-2, with 10 bases matching TRBD1. The V and J ends lost 2 bases and 3 bases, in that order; junction bases with no gene match: 9. The CDR3 is 17 residues long. Germline V gene data show CDR1 as MGHDK and CDR2 as SYGVNS. CDR3 bases: TGTGCCAGCAGTGAAACAATCGGGACAGGGGAGGACTATGGCTACACCTTC. Translating gives CASSETIGTGEDYGYTF.

This sequence joins TRBV19 and TRBJ2-3; 7 nucleotides align to TRBD1. This CDR3 is 16 amino acids long. Germline CDR1 and CDR2: LNHDA and SQIVND (reference sequence). The trim removed 4 bases at V and 0 bases at J, leaving 7 bases unmatched. CDR3 in amino acids: CASSSPGTASTDTQYF. CDR3 bases: TGTGCCAGTAGTAGCCCCGGGACAGCGAGCACAGATACGCAGTATTTT.

Only a few counts were recorded for this clone. The chain uses TRBV7-6 and TRBJ2-2, with D hard to call. CDR1 is SGHVS, CDR2 FNYEAQ, per germline. Between the trimmed V and J ends, which lost 0 bases and 4 bases, there was a span of 6 bases. CDR3 length equals 14 residues. CDR3 sequence: CASSLADSTGELFF. The DNA of the CDR3 is TGTGCCAGCAGCTTAGCCGACTCCACCGGGGAGCTGTTTTTT. The full variable domain, its missing parts supplied by reference TRBV7-6 and TRBJ2-2, is GAGVSQSPRYKVTKRGQDVALRCDPISGHVSLYWYRQALGQGPEFLTYFNYEAQQDKSGLPNDRFSAERPEGSISTLTIQRTEQRDSAMYRCASSLADSTGELFFGEGSRLTVL.

The chain combines TRBV4-2 with TRBJ2-2; 16 bases are a match to TRBD2. CDR3 length: 20 residues. Losses at the gene ends were 4 bases for V and 4 bases for J; bases not matched to a gene: 12. In germline, CDR1 is LGHNA, CDR2 YNFKEQ. The CDR3 sequence is CASSLTGLAGGQQSTGELFF. Here the CDR3 DNA reads TGTGCCAGCAGCCTTACGGGACTAGCGGGGGGGCAACAAAGCACCGGGGAGCTGTTTTTT.

This rearrangement joins TRBV3-1 (or the pseudogene TRBV3-2) to TRBJ1-1; perhaps TRBD1 as D (6 bases). This CDR3 has 14 residues. Germline CDR1 and CDR2: LGHDT and YNNKEL (reference sequence). V lost 4 bases to trimming and J lost 2 bases, with 11 bases between them. CDR3 residues: CASSPGAVNTEAFF. The CDR3 region has the DNA TGTGCCAGCAGCCCAGGGGCCGTCAACACTGAAGCTTTCTTT.

As regards this clone: The germline gene is not matched at one end of the junction; a read error may be the cause. V is TRBV5-7 and J is TRBJ2-3, with D possibly matching TRBD1 (5 bases). TRBV5-7 is known as an ORF, though its function is uncertain. This CDR3 is 11 amino acids long. The CDR3 DNA reads TGCTTCCAGGGCCTCACAGATACGCAGTATTTT. Amino acid sequence: CFQGLTDTQYF.

The chain recombines TRBV7-9 with TRBJ2-1, with TRBD1 matching over 8 bases. Germline assignment: CDR1 SEHNR and CDR2 FQNEAQ (reference sequence). This CDR3 region has 15 residues. V gave up 4 bases and J gave up 4 bases; unmatched junction bases: 6. In nucleotides, the CDR3 is TGTGCCAGCAGCTCGACAGGGGTCTTATACAATGAGCAGTTCTTC. This translates into CASSSTGVLYNEQFF.

This chain connects TRBV5-8 to TRBJ2-3; TRBD1 is a possible D gene (6 bases). Germline values: CDR1 SGHTS, CDR2 YDEGEE. The CDR3 spans 11 residues. V lost 7 bases, J lost 9 bases, and 12 bases lay in between. CDR3 loop: CASGQPRTQYF. The CDR3 coding sequence is TGTGCCAGCGGACAGCCCAGGACGCAGTATTTT.

The V and J genes are TRBV6-5 and TRBJ1-2; 7 nucleotides align to TRBD1. The germline gives CDR1 MNHEY, CDR2 SVGAGI. This CDR3 spans 14 amino acids. Trimming took 0 bases from V and 6 from J; bases not matched to a gene: 4. For the CDR3, the DNA is TGTGCCAGCAGTTACTCAAGGGGGCTGGATGGCTACACCTTC. Protein: CASSYSRGLDGYTF.

The chain joins TRBV4-2 to TRBJ1-2; 9 positions agree with TRBD1. With 4 bases clipped from V and 7 bases from J, the junction kept 7 bases outside the gene matches. This CDR3 has 14 amino acids. The germline V gene encodes CDR1 LGHNA and CDR2 YNFKEQ. CDR3 nucleotides: TGTGCCAGCAGCCCGACCGGGACAGGGTCTGGCTACACCTTC. This encodes CASSPTGTGSGYTF.

This clone was picked up a small number of times. This chain links TRBV5-6 with TRBJ1-1; maybe TRBD1 (5 bases). The germline CDR1 and CDR2 sequences are SGHDT and YYEEEE. This CDR3 is built from 14 residues. V was cut by 7 bases and J by 1 base, with 14 bases left in between. This chain's CDR3 is CASFRQGWNTEAFF. DNA of the CDR3: TGTGCCAGCTTCCGGCAGGGATGGAACACTGAAGCTTTCTTT.

This rearrangement joins TRBV7-8 to TRBJ2-7; a possible D gene is TRBD1 (5 bases). V was shortened by 1 base and J by 2 bases, with 9 bases between the two germline ends. CDR3 size: 14 residues. Germline assignment: CDR1 SGHVS and CDR2 FQNEAQ. This chain's CDR3 is CASSLEARAYEQYF. The CDR3 bases are TGTGCCAGCAGCTTAGAGGCCAGGGCCTACGAGCAGTACTTC. Full variable domain (rest looked up from reference TRBV7-8 and TRBJ2-7): GAGVSQSPRYKVAKRGQDVALRCDPISGHVSLFWYQQALGQGPEFLTYFQNEAQLDKSGLPSDRFFAERPEGSVSTLKIQRTQQEDSAVYLCASSLEARAYEQYFGPGTRLTVT.

The gene calls are TRBV6-5 and TRBJ1-6; D gene uncertain. The V gene's germline CDR1 is MNHEY and CDR2 SVGAGI. The CDR3 has 15 amino acids. V lost 6 bases, J lost 2 bases, and 11 bases lay in between. This CDR3 reads CASSPLTAYNSPLHF. The DNA for the CDR3 is TGTGCCAGCAGCCCCCTGACTGCCTATAATTCACCCCTCCACTTT.

The rearrangement joins TRBV24-1 to TRBJ1-4; TRBD1 matches at 7 bases. J lost 8 bases, V lost 4 bases, and 12 bases had no gene match. The germline V gene has CDR1 KGHDR and CDR2 SFDVKD. The CDR3 length is 16 residues. CDR3 coding DNA: TGTGCCACCAGTGACCCACAGGGGAATAGAGGAGAAAAACTGTTTTTT. It codes for CATSDPQGNRGEKLFF.

For this clone: This sample includes further DNA sequences coding for the same CDR3. V is TRBV3-1 (or the pseudogene TRBV3-2) and J is TRBJ1-6, with D possibly being TRBD1 (6 bases). The CDR3 covers 15 residues. Trimming removed 5 bases at V and 7 bases at J, with 15 bases between. Germline loops: CDR1 LGHDT, CDR2 YNNKEL (reference sequence). CDR3 protein: CASSFRGGPNSPLHF. The CDR3 DNA follows: TGTGCCAGCAGCTTTAGGGGGGGGCCCAATTCACCCCTCCACTTT.

CDR3 region: CASSYGRRGTEAFF. The CDR3 DNA is TGTGCCAGCAGTTACGGACGCCGGGGGACTGAAGCTTTCTTT. The rearrangement uses TRBV6-5 and TRBJ1-1; D perhaps matches TRBD1 (5 bases). The CDR3 is 14 residues long. Trimming removed 2 bases from V and 5 bases from J, with 12 bases in between. Germline V gene data show CDR1 as MNHEY and CDR2 as SVGAGI.

V gene TRBV6-2 or TRBV6-3 combines with J gene TRBJ2-2; D is undetermined. The germline gives CDR1 MNHEY, CDR2 SVGEGT. V was pared by 4 bases and J by 2 bases, with 8 bases between. The CDR3 has 14 residues. The CDR3 region has the DNA TGTGCCAGCAGTTCTCCCTATAACACCGGGGAGCTGTTTTTT. Translation gives CASSSPYNTGELFF.

This rearrangement joins TRBV5-1 to TRBJ2-7; 9 nucleotides align to TRBD1. CDR1 is SGHRS, CDR2 YFSETQ, per germline. There are 13 residues in the CDR3. J lost 5 bases, V lost 4 bases, and 4 bases had no gene match. The chain's CDR3 is CASSRGQGDEQYF. DNA of the CDR3: TGCGCCAGCAGCCGGGGACAGGGTGACGAGCAGTACTTC.

A single count supports this clone. The rearrangement uses TRBV28 and TRBJ1-3; tentative D call: TRBD1 (6 bases). Per germline, CDR1 MDHEN and CDR2 SYDVKM. V shed 9 bases and J shed 0 bases, with 15 bases lying between them. CDR3 length equals 15 residues. CDR3 region: CASTKTGSSGNTIYF. As DNA, the CDR3 is TGTGCCAGTACCAAAACAGGGAGCTCTGGAAACACCATATATTTT.